What follows are 19 T cell receptor beta chains derived from one specimen sequenced in a study of cytomegalovirus exposure and HLA in healthy donors. The assay was immunoSEQ multiplex PCR, and TCRdb's table has in-frame clones only and misses some. The table has tens of thousands of clones, 85% to 95% seen once. Sample: PBMCs. The origin of the receptors is a young woman in good health and CMV-seronegative.

The chain employs TRBV6-5 and TRBJ2-7, with TRBD2 as a possible D gene (6 bases). The CDR3 sequence is 15 residues long. Germline V gene lookup returns CDR1 MNHEY and CDR2 SVGAGI. Trimming cost V 0 bases and J 3 bases, with 12 bases left between them. CDR3 sequence: CASSYSRRAGYEQYF. The DNA for the CDR3 is TGTGCCAGCAGTTACTCAAGGAGGGCCGGCTACGAGCAGTACTTC.

This chain uses TRBV10-3 with TRBJ2-7; 8 bases are shared with TRBD1. The V segment lost 6 bases and the J segment 0 bases; nucleotides outside the gene matches: 1. Per germline, CDR1 ENHRY and CDR2 SYGVKD. This CDR3 contains 13 residues. The CDR3 bases are TGTGCCATCAGCACAGGGGGCTCCTACGAGCAGTACTTC. Its protein product is CAISTGGSYEQYF.

The chain employs TRBV5-4 and TRBJ2-1; 8 bases agree with TRBD2. The CDR3 sequence is 14 residues long. Germline assignment: CDR1 SGHNT and CDR2 YYREEE (reference sequence). Trimming removed 6 bases from V and 10 bases from J; junction bases left unmatched: 12. CDR3 sequence reads: CASTTAGGPGEQFF. Written as DNA, the CDR3 is TGTGCCAGCACTACCGCGGGGGGACCCGGCGAGCAGTTCTTC.

V usage is TRBV11-2 and J usage is TRBJ2-7; TRBD2 matches at 8 bases. The CDR3 loop spans 13 amino acids. V dropped 5 bases and J dropped 4; count of bases not matched to a gene: 4. CDR1 SGHAT and CDR2 FQNNGV come from the germline V gene. As DNA, the CDR3 is TGTGCCAGCAGCATGGGACTAGAATACGAGCAGTACTTC. This sequence encodes CASSMGLEYEQYF.

For the CDR3, the DNA is TGCAGCGTGTCGACAATCCGGGGCACTGAAGCTTTCTTT. Its translation: CSVSTIRGTEAFF. The rearrangement links TRBV29-1 to TRBJ1-1; D call uncertain. The germline CDR1 and CDR2 sequences are SQVTM and ANQGSEA. The CDR3 totals 13 residues. The V gene lost 6 bases and the J gene lost 4 bases, with 15 bases spanning the gap.

This chain uses TRBV7-9 with TRBJ2-1; D not resolved. Trimming removed 3 bases from V and 9 bases from J, with 9 bases in between. The CDR3 has 12 amino acids. Per germline, CDR1 SEHNR and CDR2 FQNEAQ (reference sequence). CDR3 bases: TGTGCCAGCAGCTTTACCCTAAGTGAGCAGTTCTTC. Translating it yields CASSFTLSEQFF.

The V and J genes are TRBV6-1 and TRBJ2-1; 8 nucleotides agree with TRBD2. The V gene's germline CDR1 is MNHNS and CDR2 SASEGT. The CDR3 totals 17 residues. The trim removed 1 base at V and 0 bases at J, leaving 5 bases unmatched. In DNA form, the CDR3 reads TGTGCCAGCAGTGAAGATGTAGCGGGACTCTCCTACAATGAGCAGTTCTTC. This gives the protein CASSEDVAGLSYNEQFF.

This chain links TRBV6-5 with TRBJ1-1, with 9 bases lining up with TRBD1. Trimming at V came to 4 bases and at J to 11 bases, leaving 5 bases not matched to a gene. Germline V lookup: CDR1 MNHEY, CDR2 SVGAGI. The CDR3 sequence is 12 residues long. CDR3 region: CASSFRTGDAFF. The CDR3 DNA reads TGTGCCAGCAGTTTTCGGACAGGGGACGCTTTCTTT.

This sequence joins TRBV18 and TRBJ1-2; TRBD1 might be the D (5 bases). Trimming cost V 3 bases and J 7 bases, with 21 bases left between them. The CDR3 covers 16 residues. CDR1 KGHSH and CDR2 LQKENI come from the germline V gene. CDR3 amino acids: CASSPEAGREIGGYTF. The CDR3 region has the DNA TGTGCCAGCTCACCGGAGGCAGGGAGGGAAATTGGTGGCTACACCTTC.

The rearrangement links TRBV5-1 to TRBJ1-2, with a tentative D call TRBD1 (5 bases). The CDR3 is 14 amino acids. CDR1 and CDR2 from the germline V gene are SGHRS and YFSETQ. The V gene lost 0 bases and the J gene lost 6 bases, with 12 bases spanning the gap. The CDR3, as DNA: TGCGCCAGCAGCTTGGGTGGGCAGGGAAATGGCTACACCTTC. This translates into CASSLGGQGNGYTF. The complete variable domain, with remaining parts taken from reference TRBV5-1 and TRBJ1-2, reads KAGVTQTPRYLIKTRGQQVTLSCSPISGHRSVSWYQQTPGQGLQFLFEYFSETQRNKGNFPGRFSGRQFSNSRSEMNVSTLELGDSALYLCASSLGGQGNGYTFGSGTRLTVV.

This clone was counted between two and nine times. V and J are TRBV2 and TRBJ1-6, with D uncertain. CDR1 and CDR2 (germline): SNHLY, FYNNEI. V was clipped by 8 bases and J by 6 bases, with 17 bases between them. The CDR3 runs 15 residues. The CDR3 bases are TGTGCCAGCCGGAGGAGGTCGTCGTTTAATTCACCCCTCCACTTT. Protein product: CASRRRSSFNSPLHF. The variable domain in full, with the rest retrieved from reference TRBV2 and TRBJ1-6, is EPEVTQTPSHQVTQMGQEVILRCVPISNHLYFYWYRQILGQKVEFLVSFYNNEISEKSEIFDDQFSVERPDGSNFTLKIRSTKLEDSAMYFCASRRRSSFNSPLHFGNGTRLTVT.

The genes are TRBV7-2 and TRBJ2-7, with D possibly matching TRBD2 (5 bases). CDR1 is SGHTA, CDR2 FQGNSA, per germline. CDR3 length equals 14 residues. Trimming cost V 0 bases and J 1 base, with 7 bases left between them. This CDR3 reads CASSLAGNSYEQYF. Written as DNA, the CDR3 is TGTGCCAGCAGCTTAGCCGGGAATTCCTACGAGCAGTACTTC.

The rearrangement links TRBV4-3 to TRBJ2-7; 7 bases align to TRBD2. J lost 2 bases, V lost 2 bases, and 12 bases had no gene match. Germline V gene lookup returns CDR1 LGHNA and CDR2 YSLEER. The CDR3 runs to 17 residues. DNA of the CDR3: TGCGCCAGCAGCCAACGAACGGGGGGAGCTACCCCCTACGAGCAGTACTTC. Its translation: CASSQRTGGATPYEQYF.

The chain uses TRBV4-1 and TRBJ2-5; 9 bases align to TRBD2. The CDR3 loop spans 14 amino acids. The V gene end was trimmed by 3 bases and the J gene end by 7 bases; junction bases not matched to a gene: 6. CDR1 MGHRA and CDR2 YSYEKL come from the germline V gene. The CDR3 here is CASSQAGGRGTQYF. CDR3 bases: TGCGCCAGCAGCCAGGCGGGGGGGCGGGGGACCCAGTACTTC.

The chain employs TRBV5-6 and TRBJ2-2, with D maybe TRBD2 (5 bases). V dropped 4 bases and J dropped 9 bases, with 13 bases sitting between them. The CDR3 loop spans 13 amino acids. Germline CDR1 reads SGHDT; CDR2 reads YYEEEE. The CDR3 loop is CASSGSSRRELFF. In nucleotides, the CDR3 is TGTGCCAGCAGCGGGAGTTCACGCCGGGAGCTGTTTTTT.

The chain employs TRBV7-9 and TRBJ1-2; no reliable D call. CDR3 size: 15 residues. Trimming removed 1 base from V and 4 bases from J, with 13 bases in between. From germline, CDR1 is SEHNR and CDR2 FQNEAQ (reference sequence). The CDR3 sequence is CASSLGGGSGYGYTF. The CDR3 DNA follows: TGTGCCAGCAGCTTAGGTGGAGGGTCTGGCTATGGCTACACCTTC.

This chain connects TRBV7-6 to TRBJ2-7; D is unresolved. V was cut by 1 base and J by 2 bases, with 12 bases left in between. The CDR3 contains 15 residues. Per germline, CDR1 SGHVS and CDR2 FNYEAQ. CDR3 DNA sequence: TGTGCCAGCAGCTTAGGCGGCGGAAGCGCCTACGAGCAGTACTTC. It yields the protein CASSLGGGSAYEQYF. Filled out from reference TRBV7-6 and TRBJ2-7, the complete variable domain reads GAGVSQSPRYKVTKRGQDVALRCDPISGHVSLYWYRQALGQGPEFLTYFNYEAQQDKSGLPNDRFSAERPEGSISTLTIQRTEQRDSAMYRCASSLGGGSAYEQYFGPGTRLTVT.

The chain is built from TRBV6-5 and TRBJ2-7; 12 nucleotides agree with TRBD1. V trimming: 10 bases; J trimming: 6 bases; junction bases outside the gene matches: 10. Germline-derived CDR1 and CDR2 are MNHEY and SVGAGI. This CDR3 has 14 residues. In DNA form, the CDR3 reads TGTGCCACCCCAAGGGGACAGGGGGCATTCGAGCAGTACTTC. It yields the protein CATPRGQGAFEQYF.

The chain carries TRBV28 and TRBJ2-1; 10 bases agree with TRBD2. Germline values: CDR1 MDHEN, CDR2 SYDVKM. V shed 8 bases, J shed 0 bases, and the junction held 4 bases outside the gene matches. This CDR3 contains 15 residues. The CDR3 DNA reads TGTGCCAGCCACTCTAGCGGGAGCTCCTACAATGAGCAGTTCTTC. It codes for CASHSSGSSYNEQFF. Full variable domain (rest looked up from reference TRBV28 and TRBJ2-1): DVKVTQSSRYLVKRTGEKVFLECVQDMDHENMFWYRQDPGLGLRLIYFSYDVKMKEKGDIPEGYSVSREKKERFSLILESASTNQTSMYLCASHSSGSSYNEQFFGPGTRLTVL.